The rows below give T cell receptor beta chains drawn from one sample of a study of OX40 agonist ivuxolimab in advanced cancers. Sequencing was performed with immunoSEQ multiplex PCR; in TCRdb, only in-frame clones are kept and a portion is missing. This table has about 73,000 clones, over 75% appearing once. The input for sequencing was CD4+ or CD8+ T cells sorted from blood, taken in a trial of the OX40 agonist ivuxolimab. All receptors derive from an adult with an advanced solid tumor such as melanoma, head and neck, liver or kidney cancer. The CDR3 runs from the conserved cysteine through the conserved F or W. The order of the fields is D gene, clone size, J gene, V gene, CDR3 DNA, CDR3 protein. D genes are given only for firm matches. A row's size may be missing; if present it is once, few, many or a size class.

d_gene: TRBD2
abundance: NA
j_gene: TRBJ2-1
v_gene: TRBV9
CDR3nt: TGTGCCAGCAGCCCACCTCTAGCGGGAGGATCCAATGAGCAGTTCTTC
CDR3aa: CASSPPLAGGSNEQFF

d_gene: NA
abundance: NA
j_gene: TRBJ2-3
v_gene: TRBV5-1
CDR3nt: TGCTCCAGCAACTTTGAGGGGACTAGCACAGATACGCAGTATTTT
CDR3aa: CSSNFEGTSTDTQYF

d_gene: TRBD1
abundance: NA
j_gene: TRBJ1-2
v_gene: TRBV7-2
CDR3nt: TGTGCCAGCAGCTTAGGCAGGGGGCGCATTGGCTACACCTTC
CDR3aa: CASSLGRGRIGYTF

d_gene: TRBD2
abundance: NA
j_gene: TRBJ2-1
v_gene: TRBV2
CDR3nt: TGTGCCAGCACACTAGCGGGAGCAGGCGAGCAGTTCTTC
CDR3aa: CASTLAGAGEQFF

d_gene: NA
abundance: once
j_gene: TRBJ2-5
v_gene: TRBV29-1
CDR3nt: TGCAGCGTTGGAGAAGAGACCCAGTACTTC
CDR3aa: CSVGEETQYF

d_gene: NA
abundance: NA
j_gene: TRBJ1-5
v_gene: TRBV18
CDR3nt: TGTGCCAGCTCATACAGCGACCAAGATCAGCCCCAGCATTTT
CDR3aa: CASSYSDQDQPQHF

d_gene: NA
abundance: NA
j_gene: TRBJ1-1
v_gene: TRBV6-1
CDR3nt: TGTGCCAGCAGTGCCCAACTCAACACTGAAGCTTTCTTT
CDR3aa: CASSAQLNTEAFF

d_gene: NA
abundance: NA
j_gene: TRBJ2-5
v_gene: TRBV5-5
CDR3nt: TGTGCCAGCAGCAGCTTGACGGGACGGGAGACCCAGTACTTC
CDR3aa: CASSSLTGRETQYF

d_gene: TRBD2
abundance: NA
j_gene: TRBJ2-3
v_gene: TRBV9
CDR3nt: TGTGCCAGCAGTTCCGGGACTAGCGGGACGGTCGGCACAGATACGCAGTATTTT
CDR3aa: CASSSGTSGTVGTDTQYF

d_gene: NA
abundance: NA
j_gene: TRBJ2-5
v_gene: TRBV7-3
CDR3nt: TGTGCCAGCAGCTTGGGAGTAGAGGGGGGAGAGACCCAGTACTTC
CDR3aa: CASSLGVEGGETQYF

d_gene: NA
abundance: NA
j_gene: TRBJ2-5
v_gene: TRBV7-9
CDR3nt: TGTGCCAGCAGCTTAGTCGGGCAGCCAGGAGGGACCCAGTACTTC
CDR3aa: CASSLVGQPGGTQYF

d_gene: NA
abundance: NA
j_gene: TRBJ2-2
v_gene: TRBV13
CDR3nt: TGTGCCAGCAACTTAGGTCGTTTGGGGGAGCTGTTTTTT
CDR3aa: CASNLGRLGELFF

d_gene: TRBD2
abundance: NA
j_gene: TRBJ2-1
v_gene: TRBV7-3
CDR3nt: TGTGCCAGCAGCTCCACTCCTAGCGGGCTCCGTAGGAATGAGCAGTTCTTC
CDR3aa: CASSSTPSGLRRNEQFF

d_gene: TRBD1
abundance: NA
j_gene: TRBJ1-4
v_gene: TRBV30
CDR3nt: TGTGCCTTCAACAGGGGCCGTAATGAAAAACTGTTTTTT
CDR3aa: CAFNRGRNEKLFF

d_gene: TRBD2
abundance: NA
j_gene: TRBJ2-1
v_gene: TRBV4-2
CDR3nt: TGTGCCAGCAGCCAAGTATCGGGGGGTCTAGAACGCAATGAGCAGTTCTTC
CDR3aa: CASSQVSGGLERNEQFF

d_gene: TRBD1
abundance: NA
j_gene: TRBJ1-4
v_gene: TRBV28
CDR3nt: TGTGCCAGCAGTCCCCCCGGACAGGGGGCTACTAATGAAAAACTGTTTTTT
CDR3aa: CASSPPGQGATNEKLFF

d_gene: NA
abundance: NA
j_gene: TRBJ2-1
v_gene: TRBV7-2
CDR3nt: TGTGCCAGCAGCTTAGATAGGCCTGAGCAGTTCTTC
CDR3aa: CASSLDRPEQFF

d_gene: TRBD2
abundance: NA
j_gene: TRBJ2-7
v_gene: TRBV4-3
CDR3nt: TGCGCCAGCAGCCGAAGCCTAGCGGGAGGGCCCTACGAGCAGTACTTC
CDR3aa: CASSRSLAGGPYEQYF

d_gene: TRBD1
abundance: NA
j_gene: TRBJ2-5
v_gene: TRBV2
CDR3nt: TGTGCCAGCTTCAGGGGGTACCAAGAGACCCAGTACTTC
CDR3aa: CASFRGYQETQYF

d_gene: NA
abundance: NA
j_gene: TRBJ2-3
v_gene: TRBV7-3
CDR3nt: TGTGCCAGCAGTCCCATGGCACTTAACACAGATACGCAGTATTTT
CDR3aa: CASSPMALNTDTQYF

d_gene: TRBD1
abundance: NA
j_gene: TRBJ2-1
v_gene: TRBV5-1
CDR3nt: TGCGCCAGCAGCTCGGGACAGGGAAACTACAATGAGCAGTTCTTC
CDR3aa: CASSSGQGNYNEQFF

d_gene: NA
abundance: NA
j_gene: TRBJ2-1
v_gene: TRBV10-3
CDR3nt: TGTGCCATCAGTGAGTCGACCGGGAGTGGTAAGCAGTTCTTC
CDR3aa: CAISESTGSGKQFF

d_gene: NA
abundance: NA
j_gene: TRBJ1-1
v_gene: TRBV27
CDR3nt: TGTGCCAGCAGTTTAATGTCAAAAGGGGGGAACACTGAAGCTTTCTTT
CDR3aa: CASSLMSKGGNTEAFF

d_gene: TRBD2
abundance: NA
j_gene: TRBJ2-5
v_gene: TRBV7-2
CDR3nt: TGTGCCAGCAGCTCACTAGCGGGATGGAGCCAAGAGACCCAGTACTTC
CDR3aa: CASSSLAGWSQETQYF

d_gene: TRBD2
abundance: NA
j_gene: TRBJ2-7
v_gene: TRBV6-6
CDR3nt: TGTGCCAGCGCTAGCAGCGGGATTTGGTACGAGCAGTACTTC
CDR3aa: CASASSGIWYEQYF

d_gene: TRBD1
abundance: NA
j_gene: TRBJ1-2
v_gene: TRBV28
CDR3nt: TGTGCTGCGGGACAGGGCTATGGCTACACCTTC
CDR3aa: CAAGQGYGYTF

d_gene: TRBD1
abundance: NA
j_gene: TRBJ2-3
v_gene: TRBV25-1
CDR3nt: TGTGCCAGCAGTGAAGATGAGGGGGCGGCGCAGTATTTT
CDR3aa: CASSEDEGAAQYF

d_gene: TRBD2
abundance: NA
j_gene: TRBJ2-1
v_gene: TRBV7-3
CDR3nt: TGTGCCAGCAGCCCACCCTTTGGAGCGGGACTCAATGAGCAGTTCTTC
CDR3aa: CASSPPFGAGLNEQFF

d_gene: NA
abundance: NA
j_gene: TRBJ2-7
v_gene: TRBV7-8
CDR3nt: TGTGCCAGCAGCTTTTCAGGTACACGGTACGAGCAGTACTTC
CDR3aa: CASSFSGTRYEQYF

d_gene: TRBD1
abundance: NA
j_gene: TRBJ2-1
v_gene: TRBV5-4
CDR3nt: TGTGCCAGCAGCTTCGACAGGGCGCAGGTCAATGAGCAGTTCTTC
CDR3aa: CASSFDRAQVNEQFF

d_gene: TRBD1
abundance: NA
j_gene: TRBJ2-7
v_gene: TRBV11-2
CDR3nt: TGTGCCAGCAGCACCGACAGGGGCCCCTACGAGCAGTACTTC
CDR3aa: CASSTDRGPYEQYF

d_gene: TRBD2
abundance: NA
j_gene: TRBJ2-7
v_gene: TRBV2
CDR3nt: TGTGCCAGCGGCGGGAGATACGAGCAGTACTTC
CDR3aa: CASGGRYEQYF

d_gene: NA
abundance: NA
j_gene: TRBJ2-1
v_gene: TRBV28
CDR3nt: TGTGCCAGCAGTCAAAATGGACGTGGGGACTACAATGAGCAGTTCTTC
CDR3aa: CASSQNGRGDYNEQFF

d_gene: NA
abundance: NA
j_gene: TRBJ2-3
v_gene: TRBV5-1
CDR3nt: TGCGCCAGCAGACTACGCCGGGTCGGCACAGATACGCAGTATTTT
CDR3aa: CASRLRRVGTDTQYF

d_gene: NA
abundance: NA
j_gene: TRBJ2-5
v_gene: TRBV7-2
CDR3nt: TGTGCCAGCAGCTTACAGGGCGGACAAGAGACCCAGTACTTC
CDR3aa: CASSLQGGQETQYF

d_gene: NA
abundance: NA
j_gene: TRBJ2-5
v_gene: TRBV7-9
CDR3nt: TGTGCCAGCAGCAAGGACGGGGCCGGGGCCCAGTACTTC
CDR3aa: CASSKDGAGAQYF

d_gene: TRBD2
abundance: NA
j_gene: TRBJ2-1
v_gene: TRBV7-2
CDR3nt: TGTGCCAGCAGCTACGGGGGAGGGCCGGGCAATGAGCAGTTCTTC
CDR3aa: CASSYGGGPGNEQFF

d_gene: TRBD1
abundance: NA
j_gene: TRBJ2-1
v_gene: TRBV4-3
CDR3nt: TGCGCCAGCAGCCACAGACTTCGACAGGGTGAGCAGTTCTTC
CDR3aa: CASSHRLRQGEQFF

d_gene: NA
abundance: NA
j_gene: TRBJ1-3
v_gene: TRBV6-5
CDR3nt: TGTGCCAGCACTGCAGTTCAGGGCCCTGGAAACACCATATATTTT
CDR3aa: CASTAVQGPGNTIYF

d_gene: TRBD2
abundance: few
j_gene: TRBJ2-1
v_gene: TRBV19
CDR3nt: TGTGCCAGTACCCCCGGCGGCGCGGGAGGGCCAACACCCTACAATGAGCAGTTCTTC
CDR3aa: CASTPGGAGGPTPYNEQFF

d_gene: NA
abundance: NA
j_gene: TRBJ1-2
v_gene: TRBV5-1
CDR3nt: TGCGCCAGCAGCGGTTTGGGGGTGAACTATGGCTACACCTTC
CDR3aa: CASSGLGVNYGYTF

d_gene: NA
abundance: NA
j_gene: TRBJ2-3
v_gene: TRBV4-3
CDR3nt: TGCGCCAGCAGCCAAGATCTGTCGAGGGTTGGGCAGTCAGATACGCAGTATTTT
CDR3aa: CASSQDLSRVGQSDTQYF

d_gene: TRBD2
abundance: NA
j_gene: TRBJ2-1
v_gene: TRBV11-3
CDR3nt: TGTGCCAGCAGCTCCTCCCCAGGACTAGCGGGGAATGAGCAGTTCTTC
CDR3aa: CASSSSPGLAGNEQFF

d_gene: TRBD1
abundance: NA
j_gene: TRBJ2-1
v_gene: TRBV7-3
CDR3nt: TGTGCCAGCAGCTGGGGACAGGGTGATGAGCAGTTCTTC
CDR3aa: CASSWGQGDEQFF

d_gene: NA
abundance: NA
j_gene: TRBJ2-5
v_gene: TRBV6-1
CDR3nt: TGTGCCAGCAGTCGGCCCCCGTCCGGCCAAGAGACCCAGTACTTC
CDR3aa: CASSRPPSGQETQYF

d_gene: TRBD2
abundance: NA
j_gene: TRBJ2-2
v_gene: TRBV9
CDR3nt: TGTGCCAGCAGCGTAGCTACAGGACTAGCCGCATCGGGCACCGGGGAGCTGTTTTTT
CDR3aa: CASSVATGLAASGTGELFF

d_gene: NA
abundance: few
j_gene: TRBJ2-7
v_gene: TRBV5-4
CDR3nt: TGTGCCAGCAGCTTGCAACGGGGCTCCTACGAGCAGTACTTC
CDR3aa: CASSLQRGSYEQYF

d_gene: TRBD1
abundance: once
j_gene: TRBJ2-3
v_gene: TRBV5-4
CDR3nt: TGTGCCAGCAGCTTACCGGGACAGGGCACAGATACGCAGTATTTT
CDR3aa: CASSLPGQGTDTQYF

d_gene: NA
abundance: NA
j_gene: TRBJ2-2
v_gene: TRBV7-2
CDR3nt: TGTGCCAGCAGCGTCAGACAGGACCCGAACACCGGGGAGCTGTTTTTT
CDR3aa: CASSVRQDPNTGELFF

d_gene: TRBD2
abundance: NA
j_gene: TRBJ2-1
v_gene: TRBV4-3
CDR3nt: TGCGCCAGCAGCCAAGACGGACTAGCGGGAAAGGTTGAGCAGTTCTTC
CDR3aa: CASSQDGLAGKVEQFF

d_gene: TRBD2
abundance: NA
j_gene: TRBJ2-1
v_gene: TRBV30
CDR3nt: TGTGCCTGGTCCGCGGGAGGCAATGAGCAGTTCTTC
CDR3aa: CAWSAGGNEQFF

d_gene: NA
abundance: NA
j_gene: TRBJ1-4
v_gene: TRBV18
CDR3nt: TGTGCCAGCCTAAACCGAGGGCAGGCGGGTGAAAAACTGTTTTTT
CDR3aa: CASLNRGQAGEKLFF

d_gene: TRBD2
abundance: NA
j_gene: TRBJ2-7
v_gene: TRBV7-2
CDR3nt: TGTGCCAGCAGCTCGGGACTAGCGGGAGAATACGAGCAGTACTTC
CDR3aa: CASSSGLAGEYEQYF

d_gene: TRBD2
abundance: NA
j_gene: TRBJ2-5
v_gene: TRBV7-7
CDR3nt: TGTGCTAGCAGCTTAGCGCCTTCGGCTAGCGGGGGAGAGACCCAGTACTTC
CDR3aa: CASSLAPSASGGETQYF

d_gene: NA
abundance: NA
j_gene: TRBJ1-6
v_gene: TRBV13
CDR3nt: TGTGCCAGCAGCTTGGGGAGCAATTCACCCCTCCACTTT
CDR3aa: CASSLGSNSPLHF

d_gene: TRBD1
abundance: NA
j_gene: TRBJ1-5
v_gene: TRBV28
CDR3nt: TGTGCCAGCTCAGACAGGGGGCTTTATCAGCCCCAGCATTTT
CDR3aa: CASSDRGLYQPQHF

d_gene: TRBD1
abundance: NA
j_gene: TRBJ2-7
v_gene: TRBV6-5
CDR3nt: TGTGCCGGGACAGGGGCCTACGAGCAGTACTTC
CDR3aa: CAGTGAYEQYF